The rows below give T cell receptor beta chains drawn from one sample of a study of identical twins. TCRdb re-analysed the 5' RACE reads in MiXCR, keeping a single row per CDR3 protein. The sample carries around 140,000 distinct CDR3 sequences, under 4.5% recorded once. The sequenced sample consisted of memory T cells sorted from blood. Receptor source: a man between 18 and 35 years old in good health. CDR3s include the opening cysteine and the closing phenylalanine or tryptophan. D genes are given only for firm matches. Expanded clones get a size class; other rows say once, few or many, or leave the size out.

d_call j_call v_call clone_size cdr3_nt cdr3_aa
TRBD2 TRBJ2-1 TRBV10-3 many TGTGCCACCCGAATAGCGGGAGGGCTCAATGAGCAGTTCTTC CATRIAGGLNEQFF
TRBD2 TRBJ2-1 TRBV19 many TGTGCCAGTAAAATAGCGGGAGTCCGGAATGAGCAGTTCTTC CASKIAGVRNEQFF
NA TRBJ2-5 TRBV14 many TGTGCCAGCAGCCGAACTAGATCGGAGACCCAGTACTTC CASSRTRSETQYF
NA TRBJ2-5 TRBV11-1 many TGTGCCAGCAGCTTAGGACATCAAGAGACCCAGTACTTC CASSLGHQETQYF
NA TRBJ2-1 TRBV12-3/TRBV12-4 many TGTGCCAGCAGTCCCAGGGCGGGTCTCTACAATGAGCAGTTCTTC CASSPRAGLYNEQFF
NA TRBJ2-5 TRBV11-2 many TGTGCCAGCAGCCTCGGAGAAACAGGGAACTGGGAGACCCAGTACTTC CASSLGETGNWETQYF
NA TRBJ2-3 TRBV4-1 many TGCGCCAGCAGCCAAGACGTCGGTACGCAGTATTTT CASSQDVGTQYF
NA TRBJ1-5 TRBV7-8 NA TGTGCCAGCAGCTTAACCGGGAAAGTCTATAGCAATCAGCCCCAGCATTTT CASSLTGKVYSNQPQHF
NA TRBJ1-1 TRBV2 NA TGTGCCAGCAGTGCAACAGCTCCTGAAGCTTTCTTT CASSATAPEAFF
TRBD2 TRBJ2-5 TRBV20-1 many TGCAGTGCCCGAGATCCCCGGACTAGCGGGAGGGTCCAAGAGACCCAGTACTTC CSARDPRTSGRVQETQYF
NA TRBJ2-7 TRBV6-5 many TGTGCCAGCAGTTACTCGTTCACTGCTAACTCCTACGAGCAGTACTTC CASSYSFTANSYEQYF
TRBD2 TRBJ2-3 TRBV7-2 few TGTGCCAGCAGCCCACAAGCGGGAGCCACAGATACGCAGTATTTT CASSPQAGATDTQYF
NA TRBJ2-1 TRBV7-2 many TGTGCCAGCAGCTTAGCAGTCTCTAGCCCGTTCTTC CASSLAVSSPFF
NA TRBJ2-5 TRBV4-1 NA TGCGCCAGCAGCCAAGTACCACCCCAGGGGGAGACCCAGTACTTC CASSQVPPQGETQYF
TRBD1 TRBJ1-1 TRBV28 many TGTGCCAGCATCCCAAAAACAGTGACAGGGAGGATTGAAGCTTTCTTT CASIPKTVTGRIEAFF
TRBD2 TRBJ2-2 TRBV29-1 many TGCAGCGTCGACGGGACTAGCGGAGGGCGGGGCGGGGAGCTGTTTTTT CSVDGTSGGRGGELFF
NA TRBJ1-5 TRBV20-1 many TGCAGTGTTTTGCGGGGCAATCAGCCCCAGCATTTT CSVLRGNQPQHF
NA TRBJ2-1 TRBV27 many TGTGCCAGCAGTCAGGAGGGTGTGGGCAATGAGCAGTTCTTC CASSQEGVGNEQFF
NA TRBJ2-2 TRBV6-2/TRBV6-3 many TGTGCCAGCAGTCGGGGAACTGCCCACACCGGGGAGCTGTTTTTT CASSRGTAHTGELFF
NA TRBJ1-1 TRBV20-1 once TGCAGTGCTAGAGCGGAAACTGAAGCTTTCTTT CSARAETEAFF
NA TRBJ1-2 TRBV20-1 few TGCAGTGCTAGGAGCTATGGCTACACCTTC CSARSYGYTF
NA TRBJ1-1 TRBV7-9 many TGTGCCAGCAGCCCCCAAGCAGAGAGGTACACTGAAGCTTTCTTT CASSPQAERYTEAFF
TRBD1 TRBJ1-5 TRBV12-3/TRBV12-4 many TGTGCCAGCAGGTCCGGGACAGGGAGCAATCAGCCCCAGCATTTT CASRSGTGSNQPQHF
NA TRBJ2-4 TRBV20-1 NA TGCAGTGCTGCCTCTTCAGCCAAAAACATTCAGTACTTC CSAASSAKNIQYF
NA TRBJ2-3 TRBV4-1 many TGCGCCAGCAGCCCCCAGGGCGGGCCTAGCACAGATACGCAGTATTTT CASSPQGGPSTDTQYF
NA TRBJ1-5 TRBV27 many TGTGCCAGCAGTATCCAGTTCAATCAGCCCCAGCATTTT CASSIQFNQPQHF
NA TRBJ2-1 TRBV10-3 many TGTGCCATCAGTGAGCCGGTCCTCAATGAGCAGTTCTTC CAISEPVLNEQFF
NA TRBJ1-5 TRBV12-3/TRBV12-4 many TGTGCCAGCAGTGCGGGGGGCGGTCAGCCCCAGCATTTT CASSAGGGQPQHF
NA TRBJ2-3 TRBV20-1 many TGCAGTGCTAGAGGTTCTGGCGGACGCACAGATACGCAGTATTTT CSARGSGGRTDTQYF
NA TRBJ1-6 TRBV27 many TGTGCCAGCACAGTCCGGGGGGGGTTAGAAAATTCACCCCTCCACTTT CASTVRGGLENSPLHF
NA TRBJ2-2 TRBV9 many TGTGCCAGCAGCGTAGCTACGGGGGCGGGAAGGTCCACCGGGGAGCTGTTTTTT CASSVATGAGRSTGELFF
NA TRBJ2-3 TRBV14 many TGTGCCAGCAGCCCCTGGCGGGGGCGCGGTATGGATACGCAGTATTTT CASSPWRGRGMDTQYF
NA TRBJ1-1 TRBV19 NA TGTGCCAGTAGTATCGTTGGTTTTGAAGCTTTCTTT CASSIVGFEAFF
NA TRBJ2-3 TRBV12-3/TRBV12-4 many TGTGCCAGCAGTTTATCGGCCGATACGCAGTATTTT CASSLSADTQYF
NA TRBJ2-7 TRBV7-2 many TGTGCCAGCAGCTTGGTCGAAAACTACGAGCAGTACTTC CASSLVENYEQYF
TRBD2 TRBJ2-2 TRBV11-2 many TGTGCCAGCAGCGTAGCGGGAGGCCGAACAGGGGAGCTGTTTTTT CASSVAGGRTGELFF
NA TRBJ2-5 TRBV20-1 many TGCAGTGCTAGGCGGGCGCAGGCCCCTCCCCAGTACTTC CSARRAQAPPQYF
NA TRBJ2-3 TRBV11-3 many TGTGCCAGCAGCTCGGGCACAGATACGCAGTATTTT CASSSGTDTQYF
TRBD2 TRBJ2-1 TRBV14 NA TGTGCCAGCAGCCAGTATTTAATAGCGGGAGGGACAGACAATGAGCAGTTCTTC CASSQYLIAGGTDNEQFF
TRBD2 TRBJ2-4 TRBV12-3/TRBV12-4 many TGTGCCAGCAGTTCCACTCTAGCGGGAGTATCGAACATTCAGTACTTC CASSSTLAGVSNIQYF
TRBD1 TRBJ2-1 TRBV5-1 many TGCGCCAGCAGCTTGCCAGGGGGTAGCAATGAGCAGTTCTTC CASSLPGGSNEQFF
TRBD1 TRBJ1-1 TRBV18 many TGTGCCAGCTCAACCCAGGGGGCGCAGTTCGGCACTGAAGCTTTCTTT CASSTQGAQFGTEAFF
TRBD1 TRBJ2-5 TRBV5-1 NA TGCGCCAGCAACCGGGACAGTCTAGGGGAGACCCAGTACTTC CASNRDSLGETQYF
TRBD2 TRBJ2-1 TRBV20-1 NA TGCAGTGCACTGACTAGCGGCTACAATGAGCAGTTCTTC CSALTSGYNEQFF
NA TRBJ1-2 TRBV30 NA TGTGCCGGAACCCCGGGACATCCCGCTTTATATGGCTACACCTTC CAGTPGHPALYGYTF
TRBD1 TRBJ2-5 TRBV6-1 many TGTGCCAGGTCGACAGGGCTAAAAGAGACCCAGTACTTC CARSTGLKETQYF
NA TRBJ2-3 TRBV6-2/TRBV6-3 many TGTGCCAGCAGTTACTCCGGTTTAGATACGCAGTATTTT CASSYSGLDTQYF
NA TRBJ1-4 TRBV27 many TGTGCCAGCAGTACTTACAGGAATGAAAAACTGTTTTTT CASSTYRNEKLFF
NA TRBJ2-1 TRBV4-3 many TGCGCCAGCAGCCGCATGCTTGACAATGAGCAGTTCTTC CASSRMLDNEQFF
NA TRBJ2-5 TRBV12-3/TRBV12-4 many TGTGCCAGCAGTCCCACCGTCGGGCCCCAAGAGACCCAGTACTTC CASSPTVGPQETQYF
NA TRBJ2-7 TRBV28 many TGTGCCAGCAGTCCCGCCGGGGCTAGCGCTACCTACGAGCAGTACTTC CASSPAGASATYEQYF
NA TRBJ1-5 TRBV4-1 many TGCGCCAGCAGCCAAGACCAGGATAGCAATCAGCCCCAGCATTTT CASSQDQDSNQPQHF
NA TRBJ1-1 TRBV2 many TGTGCCAGCAAGGGGGGGGCTTTCTTT CASKGGAFF
NA TRBJ1-2 TRBV20-1 many TGCAGTGCTATCCAGGTGGGCTATGGCTACACCTTC CSAIQVGYGYTF
NA TRBJ1-5 TRBV11-2 many TGTGCCAGCAGCTCCCTACAGGGAACTGGCCAGCCCCAGCATTTT CASSSLQGTGQPQHF
NA TRBJ1-2 TRBV12-3/TRBV12-4 many TGTGCCAGCAGTTCCCGTAGGGGCCTCTATGGCTACACCTTC CASSSRRGLYGYTF
NA TRBJ2-5 TRBV7-2 many TGTGCCAGCAGCTTAAACTGGGGGGAGACCCAGTACTTC CASSLNWGETQYF
NA TRBJ1-2 TRBV6-2/TRBV6-3 NA TGTGCCAGCATTCCGGGACACGACTTTAACTATGGCTACACCTTC CASIPGHDFNYGYTF
TRBD1 TRBJ1-2 TRBV5-1 many TGCGCCAGCAGCTCGGGACAGGGTGGCTACACCTTC CASSSGQGGYTF
NA TRBJ1-1 TRBV7-9 NA TGTGCCAGCAGCTTAGCGGGATCGGCTGAAGCTTTCTTT CASSLAGSAEAFF